Listed below are T cell receptor beta chains from one sample, sequenced in a study of metastatic and nonmetastatic thyroid tumors. TCRdb re-called the PCR reads via MiXCR. The sample contains some 25,000 clones, roughly 13% of which appear only once. The sample was blood. These receptors were collected from a female donor with papillary thyroid cancer or a benign thyroid nodule (not recorded which). Some clones in this sample may be carry-over from other donors' samples. Each CDR3 is given with its conserved first and last residue. The order of the fields is clone size, D gene, J gene, V gene, CDR3 DNA, CDR3 protein. A D gene is named only where the DNA matches it firmly. For some rows the clone size is stated as once, few or many, or as a class when expanded; others skip it.

abundance: many; d_gene: TRBD2; j_gene: TRBJ2-7; v_gene: TRBV28; CDR3nt: TGTGCCAGCACCCCTGGTCGCACCCCGGGAGGCCTAACCTACGAGCAGTACTTC; CDR3aa: CASTPGRTPGGLTYEQYF
abundance: many; d_gene: TRBD2; j_gene: TRBJ2-3; v_gene: TRBV10-3; CDR3nt: TGTGCCATCAGTGAGGGTGGGGGGGAGGTCACAGATACGCAGTATTTT; CDR3aa: CAISEGGGEVTDTQYF
abundance: many; d_gene: NA; j_gene: TRBJ2-7; v_gene: TRBV5-1; CDR3nt: TGCGCCAGCAGCCCCGGGGGAACCTACGAGCAGTACTTC; CDR3aa: CASSPGGTYEQYF
abundance: many; d_gene: NA; j_gene: TRBJ2-5; v_gene: TRBV19; CDR3nt: TGTGCCAGTAGTGGTCTGCCCTTACAAGAGACCCAGTACTTC; CDR3aa: CASSGLPLQETQYF
abundance: NA; d_gene: TRBD1; j_gene: TRBJ1-6; v_gene: TRBV7-2; CDR3nt: TGTGCCATGCAGAGGACAGGGAATTCACCCCTCCACTTT; CDR3aa: CAMQRTGNSPLHF
abundance: NA; d_gene: TRBD1; j_gene: TRBJ1-2; v_gene: TRBV11-2; CDR3nt: TGTGCCAGCAGCCCGACAGGGGGGGGTGGCTACACCTTC; CDR3aa: CASSPTGGGGYTF
abundance: many; d_gene: NA; j_gene: TRBJ2-3; v_gene: TRBV28; CDR3nt: TGTGCCAGCACCAAAGGCGGCGGGGGCACAGATACGCAGTATTTT; CDR3aa: CASTKGGGGTDTQYF
abundance: many; d_gene: NA; j_gene: TRBJ2-7; v_gene: TRBV2; CDR3nt: TGTGCCAGTTCCCGGGACACCTCCGTCTACGAGCAGTACTTC; CDR3aa: CASSRDTSVYEQYF
abundance: NA; d_gene: NA; j_gene: TRBJ1-2; v_gene: TRBV5-5; CDR3nt: TGTGCCAGCAGCGCTGGACCGACTCACACCTTC; CDR3aa: CASSAGPTHTF
abundance: NA; d_gene: NA; j_gene: TRBJ2-1; v_gene: TRBV11-2; CDR3nt: TGTGCCAACAGCTTATGGGAGGTTGGGAACAATGAGCAGTTCTTC; CDR3aa: CANSLWEVGNNEQFF
abundance: many; d_gene: TRBD1; j_gene: TRBJ1-5; v_gene: TRBV19; CDR3nt: TGTGCCAGTAGTGCTTGGACAGGGGATCAGCCCCAGCATTTT; CDR3aa: CASSAWTGDQPQHF
abundance: many; d_gene: NA; j_gene: TRBJ1-6; v_gene: TRBV11-2; CDR3nt: TGTGCCAGCAGCTCCGAGTGGACAGATAATTCACCCCTCCACTTT; CDR3aa: CASSSEWTDNSPLHF
abundance: many; d_gene: NA; j_gene: TRBJ1-1; v_gene: TRBV20-1; CDR3nt: TGCAGTGCTAGAGACCGGAGGACAAACACTGAAGCTTTCTTT; CDR3aa: CSARDRRTNTEAFF
abundance: many; d_gene: NA; j_gene: TRBJ1-3; v_gene: TRBV19; CDR3nt: TGTGCCAGTAGCTACTTCCCAGGAAACACCATATATTTT; CDR3aa: CASSYFPGNTIYF
abundance: NA; d_gene: TRBD1; j_gene: TRBJ1-1; v_gene: TRBV28; CDR3nt: TGTGCCAGCAGTATCGGACAGGGGGATGAAGCTTTCTTT; CDR3aa: CASSIGQGDEAFF
abundance: many; d_gene: NA; j_gene: TRBJ1-1; v_gene: TRBV10-3; CDR3nt: TGTGCCATCAGATTGACAGGAGACACTGAAGCTTTCTTT; CDR3aa: CAIRLTGDTEAFF
abundance: many; d_gene: NA; j_gene: TRBJ1-5; v_gene: TRBV5-4; CDR3nt: TGTGCCAGCAGCATCCACGGGCTTGGCAATCAGCCCCAGCATTTT; CDR3aa: CASSIHGLGNQPQHF
abundance: many; d_gene: NA; j_gene: TRBJ1-1; v_gene: TRBV28; CDR3nt: TGTGCCAGCAGTTTATGGGCAGGGAACACTGAAGCTTTCTTT; CDR3aa: CASSLWAGNTEAFF
abundance: many; d_gene: NA; j_gene: TRBJ2-5; v_gene: TRBV25-1; CDR3nt: TGTGCCAGCAGTGAATATGGAGTGGGGGGCGGGGATGAGACCCAGTACTTC; CDR3aa: CASSEYGVGGGDETQYF
abundance: many; d_gene: TRBD1; j_gene: TRBJ1-5; v_gene: TRBV12-3/TRBV12-4; CDR3nt: TGTGCCAGCAGTTTAGGACAGGGAGGTCAGCCCCAGCATTTT; CDR3aa: CASSLGQGGQPQHF
abundance: NA; d_gene: NA; j_gene: TRBJ2-2; v_gene: TRBV3-1; CDR3nt: TGTGCCAGCAGCCAAGGGACCGCTGGGGAGCTGTTTTTT; CDR3aa: CASSQGTAGELFF
abundance: many; d_gene: NA; j_gene: TRBJ2-1; v_gene: TRBV2; CDR3nt: TGTGCCAGCAGTGACCAGTACAATGAGCAGTTCTTC; CDR3aa: CASSDQYNEQFF
abundance: many; d_gene: NA; j_gene: TRBJ2-1; v_gene: TRBV11-3; CDR3nt: TGTGCCAGCAGCGTAGACAGCTCCTACAATGAGCAGTTCTTC; CDR3aa: CASSVDSSYNEQFF
abundance: medium-sized; d_gene: NA; j_gene: TRBJ2-7; v_gene: TRBV30; CDR3nt: TGTGCCTGGAGTGATAAGCGGAGCTCCTACGAGCAGTACTTC; CDR3aa: CAWSDKRSSYEQYF
abundance: NA; d_gene: TRBD1; j_gene: TRBJ1-2; v_gene: TRBV27; CDR3nt: TGTGCCAGCAGTGATCGGGGACAGACCGCTAGGAATGGCTACACCTTC; CDR3aa: CASSDRGQTARNGYTF
abundance: NA; d_gene: NA; j_gene: TRBJ2-2; v_gene: TRBV9; CDR3nt: TGTGCCAGCAGCGTAGACTTTGGCGGGGAGCTGTTTTTT; CDR3aa: CASSVDFGGELFF
abundance: many; d_gene: NA; j_gene: TRBJ1-1; v_gene: TRBV10-1; CDR3nt: TGCGCCAGCAGTGAGTCTTCAGGGGTTAACACTGAAGCTTTCTTT; CDR3aa: CASSESSGVNTEAFF
abundance: many; d_gene: NA; j_gene: TRBJ1-3; v_gene: TRBV5-1; CDR3nt: TGCGCCAGCAGCTTGGGACAGGCTAACTCTGGAAACACCATATATTTT; CDR3aa: CASSLGQANSGNTIYF
abundance: many; d_gene: TRBD2; j_gene: TRBJ2-3; v_gene: TRBV7-2; CDR3nt: TGTGCCAGCAGCTTAGCCGGGACTAGTTTTTCAGATACGCAGTATTTT; CDR3aa: CASSLAGTSFSDTQYF
abundance: many; d_gene: NA; j_gene: TRBJ2-7; v_gene: TRBV3-1; CDR3nt: TGTGCCAGCAGCCAAGTCTTCACGGGGCCCTACGAGCAGTACTTC; CDR3aa: CASSQVFTGPYEQYF
abundance: many; d_gene: NA; j_gene: TRBJ2-1; v_gene: TRBV4-2; CDR3nt: TGTGCCAGCAGCCAAGATAGTACCCGAAGGAGCAATGAGCAGTTCTTC; CDR3aa: CASSQDSTRRSNEQFF
abundance: many; d_gene: NA; j_gene: TRBJ1-2; v_gene: TRBV2; CDR3nt: TGTGCCAGCAGTGACAGAATCTATGGCTACACCTTC; CDR3aa: CASSDRIYGYTF
abundance: many; d_gene: TRBD2; j_gene: TRBJ2-1; v_gene: TRBV20-1; CDR3nt: TGCAGTGCTAGATTACAAAGGGTAGCGGGAACGAACAATGAGCAGTTCTTC; CDR3aa: CSARLQRVAGTNNEQFF
abundance: few; d_gene: NA; j_gene: TRBJ2-7; v_gene: TRBV10-3; CDR3nt: TGTGCCATCAGTGGCGGGGACTACGAGCAGTACTTC; CDR3aa: CAISGGDYEQYF
abundance: many; d_gene: NA; j_gene: TRBJ2-7; v_gene: TRBV12-5; CDR3nt: TGTGCTAGTGGTTTTTGGTCCCCCCCGGACGCTGTTAGCTCCTACGAGCAGTACTTC; CDR3aa: CASGFWSPPDAVSSYEQYF
abundance: many; d_gene: TRBD1; j_gene: TRBJ1-1; v_gene: TRBV5-1; CDR3nt: TGCGCCAGCAGCCTGCGACCCGGGACAGGGCGAACTGAAGCTTTCTTT; CDR3aa: CASSLRPGTGRTEAFF
abundance: medium-sized; d_gene: TRBD1; j_gene: TRBJ2-7; v_gene: TRBV6-1; CDR3nt: TGTGCCAGCAGTGAGACGACAGGGGCATCCTACGAGCAGTACTTC; CDR3aa: CASSETTGASYEQYF
abundance: many; d_gene: TRBD2; j_gene: TRBJ2-1; v_gene: TRBV19; CDR3nt: TGTGCCAGTAGCCTCGGGGACTATAGATACAATGAGCAGTTCTTC; CDR3aa: CASSLGDYRYNEQFF
abundance: many; d_gene: TRBD2; j_gene: TRBJ2-1; v_gene: TRBV4-2; CDR3nt: TGTGCCAGCAGCCAAGAATCCGGCCAGCGGGGCTACAATGAGCAGTTCTTC; CDR3aa: CASSQESGQRGYNEQFF
abundance: medium-sized; d_gene: NA; j_gene: TRBJ2-7; v_gene: TRBV10-1; CDR3nt: TGCGCCAGCAGTGAGGGCCTAAGCAGCGAGCAGTACTTC; CDR3aa: CASSEGLSSEQYF
abundance: NA; d_gene: NA; j_gene: TRBJ1-1; v_gene: TRBV4-2; CDR3nt: TGTGCCAGTAGCCACGCTGACACCACGAACACTGAAGCTTTCTTT; CDR3aa: CASSHADTTNTEAFF
abundance: NA; d_gene: TRBD2; j_gene: TRBJ2-7; v_gene: TRBV20-1; CDR3nt: TGCAGTGCTAGAGCCCTAGCGGGAGGGTGGACCTACGAGCAGTACTTC; CDR3aa: CSARALAGGWTYEQYF
abundance: once; d_gene: NA; j_gene: TRBJ1-4; v_gene: TRBV5-1; CDR3nt: TGCGCCAGCAGCTTCGGCTTCTCAACTAATGAAAAACTGTTTTTT; CDR3aa: CASSFGFSTNEKLFF
abundance: many; d_gene: TRBD1; j_gene: TRBJ1-2; v_gene: TRBV6-1; CDR3nt: TGTGCCAGCAGTGTAGACAGGGTGGGTGGCTACACCTTC; CDR3aa: CASSVDRVGGYTF
abundance: many; d_gene: TRBD1; j_gene: TRBJ1-2; v_gene: TRBV14; CDR3nt: TGTGCCAGCAGCCCCAGGGACAGGCTATATGGCTACACCTTC; CDR3aa: CASSPRDRLYGYTF
abundance: many; d_gene: TRBD2; j_gene: TRBJ2-1; v_gene: TRBV9; CDR3nt: TGTGCCAGCAGCGGAGTCACCGGGACTAGCGGTTACAATGAGCAGTTCTTC; CDR3aa: CASSGVTGTSGYNEQFF
abundance: NA; d_gene: TRBD1; j_gene: TRBJ1-1; v_gene: TRBV7-9; CDR3nt: TGTGCCAGCAGCGGGACAGGGGGGAACACTGAAGCTTTCTTT; CDR3aa: CASSGTGGNTEAFF
abundance: few; d_gene: NA; j_gene: TRBJ2-2; v_gene: TRBV11-1; CDR3nt: TGTGCCAGCAGCTTCAGACAGTCCCCGAACACCGGGGAGCTGTTTTTT; CDR3aa: CASSFRQSPNTGELFF
abundance: NA; d_gene: NA; j_gene: TRBJ2-1; v_gene: TRBV11-2; CDR3nt: TGTGCCAGCAGCCCAAGCAGTGCAGGGACTTACAATGAGCAGTTCTTC; CDR3aa: CASSPSSAGTYNEQFF
abundance: medium-sized; d_gene: NA; j_gene: TRBJ2-7; v_gene: TRBV6-1; CDR3nt: TGTGCCGCTAAGGACGCGACCTACGAGCAGTACTTC; CDR3aa: CAAKDATYEQYF
abundance: many; d_gene: NA; j_gene: TRBJ2-3; v_gene: TRBV9; CDR3nt: TGTGCCAGCAGCGTAGGAGGGGGAGCAGGGGCGGCCCACACAGATACGCAGTATTTT; CDR3aa: CASSVGGGAGAAHTDTQYF
abundance: few; d_gene: NA; j_gene: TRBJ2-7; v_gene: TRBV6-8; CDR3nt: TGTGCCGGCAGAACAGAGTTCTACGAGCAGTACTTC; CDR3aa: CAGRTEFYEQYF
abundance: medium-sized; d_gene: NA; j_gene: TRBJ2-5; v_gene: TRBV30; CDR3nt: TGTGCCTGGAGTGGGGTCAGCTACCAAGAGACCCAGTACTTC; CDR3aa: CAWSGVSYQETQYF
abundance: many; d_gene: NA; j_gene: TRBJ1-3; v_gene: TRBV3-1; CDR3nt: TGTGCCAGCAGCCCTCGGCTGGGGAGCTCTGGAAACACCATATATTTT; CDR3aa: CASSPRLGSSGNTIYF
abundance: many; d_gene: NA; j_gene: TRBJ2-1; v_gene: TRBV4-2; CDR3nt: TGTGCCAGCAGCCAAGATCCTTTAGCGGCCTACAATGAGCAGTTCTTC; CDR3aa: CASSQDPLAAYNEQFF